The 4 T cell receptor beta chains below all came from one sample that was sequenced in a study of blood T cell repertoires in COVID-19. Assay: immunoSEQ multiplex PCR; the TCRdb copy retains only in-frame clones and omits some. The repertoire holds some 190,000 clones, over 75% seen once, with 6.5% to 7.5% in the top ten. The sample consisted of peripheral blood. Receptor source: an elderly man with COVID-19, enrolled during active disease.

For this clone: Sequence at one end of the junction differs from germline and may be a read error. The J gene is TRBJ2-5, the V gene TRBV29-1, with TRBD1 as a possible D gene (6 bases). Germline V CDR1 and CDR2: SQVTM, ANQGSEA. This CDR3 spans 11 amino acids. This chain's CDR3 is CIGQYQETQYF. CDR3 DNA sequence: TGTATCGGACAGTACCAAGAGACCCAGTACTTC. Looking up the rest from reference TRBV29-1 and TRBJ2-5 gives the full variable domain: SAVISQKPSRDICQRGTSLTIQCQVDSQVTMMFWYRQQPGQSLTLIATANQGSEATYESGFVIDKFPISRPNLTFSTLTVSNMSPEDSSIYLCIGQYQETQYFGPGTRLLVL.

Here the CDR3 DNA reads TGTGCCAGCAGGGCGGATGCCGGGGAGCTGTTTTTT. Amino acid sequence: CASRADAGELFF. The V call is TRBV2, the J call TRBJ2-2, with unresolved D. The CDR3 is 12 residues long. The ends were cut back, 6 bases at V and 6 bases at J, with 8 bases in the middle. The germline CDR1 and CDR2 sequences are SNHLY and FYNNEI. The whole variable domain, filled in from reference TRBV2 and TRBJ2-2, reads EPEVTQTPSHQVTQMGQEVILRCVPISNHLYFYWYRQILGQKVEFLVSFYNNEISEKSEIFDDQFSVERPDGSNFTLKIRSTKLEDSAMYFCASRADAGELFFGEGSRLTVL.

The rearrangement joins TRBV2 to TRBJ1-2; 7 nucleotides agree with TRBD1. Germline V lookup: CDR1 SNHLY, CDR2 FYNNEI. The CDR3 covers 14 residues. Unmatched junction bases numbered 6, after V lost 6 bases and J lost 2 bases. CDR3 coding DNA: TGTGCCAGCAGGTCAGGGGGAGGCAACTATGGCTACACCTTC. Its protein is CASRSGGGNYGYTF. Full variable domain (outside the CDR3, taken from reference TRBV2 and TRBJ1-2): EPEVTQTPSHQVTQMGQEVILRCVPISNHLYFYWYRQILGQKVEFLVSFYNNEISEKSEIFDDQFSVERPDGSNFTLKIRSTKLEDSAMYFCASRSGGGNYGYTFGSGTRLTVV.

A remark on this clone: This sample also contains other DNA sequences that code for the same CDR3. The chain couples TRBV18 to TRBJ1-5; D not certain. Per the germline V gene, CDR1 is KGHSH and CDR2 is LQKENI. V was cut by 2 bases and J by 1 base, with 6 bases left in between. The CDR3 has 14 residues. CDR3 region: CASSPGQSNQPQHF. CDR3 bases: TGTGCCAGCTCACCAGGGCAAAGCAATCAGCCCCAGCATTTT.